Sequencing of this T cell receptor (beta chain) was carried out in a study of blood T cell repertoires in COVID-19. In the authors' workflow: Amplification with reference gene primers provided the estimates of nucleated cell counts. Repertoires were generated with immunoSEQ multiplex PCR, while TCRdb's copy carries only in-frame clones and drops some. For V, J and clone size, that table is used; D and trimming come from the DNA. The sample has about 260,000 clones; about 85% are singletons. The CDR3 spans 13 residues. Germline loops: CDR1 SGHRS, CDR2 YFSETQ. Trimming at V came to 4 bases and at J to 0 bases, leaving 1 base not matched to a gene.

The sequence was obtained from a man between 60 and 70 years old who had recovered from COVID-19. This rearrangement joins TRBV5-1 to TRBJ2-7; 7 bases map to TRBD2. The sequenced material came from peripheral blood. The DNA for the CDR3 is TGCGCCAGCAGCCGCGGGAGCTCCTACGAGCAGTACTTC. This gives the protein CASSRGSSYEQYF.